This TCR beta chain is from a study of blood T cells in healthy people across ages. The CDR3 loop spans 17 amino acids. The V end lost 5 bases, the J end lost 1 base, and 18 bases lay between the germline ends. The germline CDR1 and CDR2 sequences are SEHNR and FQNEAQ (reference sequence). Overall study results and limits: Observed TCR beta diversity per million T cells went down as age went up. This fall followed a roughly linear course with age. Greater diversity and more naive CD4+ cells were seen in long-lived donors than in aged donors.

Worth noting for this clonotype: Its antigen is not identified.

The use of a sample-barcoded 5' primer and a J-beta primer mix characterized a second PCR of 7 to 11 cycles. Via MiXCR, TCRdb re-called the 5' RACE reads, giving one row per CDR3 protein. The repertoire holds some 640,000 distinct CDR3 sequences, with approximately 30% as singletons. The receptor was isolated from a woman aged 80 or older in good health. The chain couples TRBV7-9 to TRBJ2-1, with D maybe TRBD1 (6 bases). Sequenced input: blood. The CDR3 sequence: CASSPLQGRISYNEQFF. In DNA form, the CDR3 reads TGTGCCAGCAGCCCACTACAGGGAAGGATATCCTACAATGAGCAGTTCTTC. Full variable domain (outside the CDR3, taken from reference TRBV7-9 and TRBJ2-1): DTGVSQNPRHKITKRGQNVTFRCDPISEHNRLYWYRQTLGQGPEFLTYFQNEAQLEKSRLLSDRFSAERPKGSFSTLEIQRTEQGDSAMYLCASSPLQGRISYNEQFFGPGTRLTVL.